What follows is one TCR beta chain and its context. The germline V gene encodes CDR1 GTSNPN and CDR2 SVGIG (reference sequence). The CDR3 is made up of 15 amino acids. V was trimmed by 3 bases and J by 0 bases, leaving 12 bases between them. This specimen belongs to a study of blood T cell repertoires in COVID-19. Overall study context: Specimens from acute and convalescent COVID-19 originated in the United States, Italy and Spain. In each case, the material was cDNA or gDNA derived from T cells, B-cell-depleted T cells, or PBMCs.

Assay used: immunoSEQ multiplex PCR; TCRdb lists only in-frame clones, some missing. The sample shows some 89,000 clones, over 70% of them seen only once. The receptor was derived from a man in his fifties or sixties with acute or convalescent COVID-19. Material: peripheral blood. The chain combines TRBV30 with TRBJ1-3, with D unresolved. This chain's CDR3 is CAWRFLRSSGNTIYF. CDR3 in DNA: TGTGCCTGGAGGTTTTTGAGGAGCTCTGGAAACACCATATATTTT.